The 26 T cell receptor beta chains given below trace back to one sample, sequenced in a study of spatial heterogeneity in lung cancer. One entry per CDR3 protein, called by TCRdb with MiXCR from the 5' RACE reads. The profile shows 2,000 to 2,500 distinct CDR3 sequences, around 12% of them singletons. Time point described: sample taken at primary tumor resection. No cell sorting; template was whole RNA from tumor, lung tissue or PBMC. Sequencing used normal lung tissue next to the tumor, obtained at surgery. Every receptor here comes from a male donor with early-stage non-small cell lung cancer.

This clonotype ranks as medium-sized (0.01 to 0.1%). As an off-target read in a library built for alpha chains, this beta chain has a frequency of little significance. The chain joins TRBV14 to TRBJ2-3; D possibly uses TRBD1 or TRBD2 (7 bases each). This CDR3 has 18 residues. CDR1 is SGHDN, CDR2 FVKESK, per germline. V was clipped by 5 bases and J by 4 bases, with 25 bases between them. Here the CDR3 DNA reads TGTGCCAGCAGCTCCAGACAGGGAGGGTCTCTCAGCGCAGATACGCAGTATTTT. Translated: CASSSRQGGSLSADTQYF.

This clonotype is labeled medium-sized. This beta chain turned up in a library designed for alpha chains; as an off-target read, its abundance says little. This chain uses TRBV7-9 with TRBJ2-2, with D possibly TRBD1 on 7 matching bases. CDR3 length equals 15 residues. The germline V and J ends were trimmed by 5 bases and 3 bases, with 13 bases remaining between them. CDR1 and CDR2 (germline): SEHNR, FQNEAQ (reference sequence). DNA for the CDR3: TGTGCCAGCAGCGGAGGGGACAGAGACACCGGGGAGCTGTTTTTT. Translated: CASSGGDRDTGELFF.

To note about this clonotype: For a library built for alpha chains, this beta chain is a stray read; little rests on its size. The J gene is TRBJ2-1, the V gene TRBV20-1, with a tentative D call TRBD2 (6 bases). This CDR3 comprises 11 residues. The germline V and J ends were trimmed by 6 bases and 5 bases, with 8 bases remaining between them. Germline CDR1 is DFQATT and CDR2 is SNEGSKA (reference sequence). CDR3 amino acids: CSAGGNNEQFF. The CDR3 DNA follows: TGCAGTGCGGGGGGAAACAATGAGCAGTTCTTC.

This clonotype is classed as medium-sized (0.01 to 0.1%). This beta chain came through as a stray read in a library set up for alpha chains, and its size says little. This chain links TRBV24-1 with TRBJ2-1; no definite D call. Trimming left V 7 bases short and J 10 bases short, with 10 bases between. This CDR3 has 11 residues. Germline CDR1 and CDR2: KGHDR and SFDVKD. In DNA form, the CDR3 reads TGTGCCACCAGGAAAAACGGGGAGCAGTTCTTC. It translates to CATRKNGEQFF.

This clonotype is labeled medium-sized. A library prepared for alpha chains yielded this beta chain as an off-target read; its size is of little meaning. The CDR3 nucleotides read TGTGCCAGCAGCTTCTGGAACCAAGAGACCCAGTACTTC. Residues: CASSFWNQETQYF. The chain links TRBV11-2 to TRBJ2-5; D not resolved. Trimming took off 3 bases at V and 0 bases at J, with 5 bases between the two ends. The germline CDR1 and CDR2 sequences are SGHAT and FQNNGV. CDR3 length equals 13 residues.

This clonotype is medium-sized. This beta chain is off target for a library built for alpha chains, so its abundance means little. The CDR3 protein is CASSLGTSGGRNYEQYF. CDR3 bases: TGTGCCAGCAGTTTAGGGACTAGCGGGGGGCGTAACTACGAGCAGTACTTC. The rearrangement uses TRBV12-3 or TRBV12-4 and TRBJ2-7; TRBD2 aligns across 14 bases. With V trimmed by 1 base and J by 3 bases, 5 bases remained unmatched. CDR3 length: 17 residues.

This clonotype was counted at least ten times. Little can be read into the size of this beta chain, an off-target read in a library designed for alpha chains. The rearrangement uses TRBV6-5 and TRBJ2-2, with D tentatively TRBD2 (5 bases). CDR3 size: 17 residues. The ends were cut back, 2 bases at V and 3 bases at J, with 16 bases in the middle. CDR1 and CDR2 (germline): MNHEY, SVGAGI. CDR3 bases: TGTGCCAGCAGTTACCCGAGGGCGGACTCAGACACCGGGGAGCTGTTTTTT. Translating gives CASSYPRADSDTGELFF.

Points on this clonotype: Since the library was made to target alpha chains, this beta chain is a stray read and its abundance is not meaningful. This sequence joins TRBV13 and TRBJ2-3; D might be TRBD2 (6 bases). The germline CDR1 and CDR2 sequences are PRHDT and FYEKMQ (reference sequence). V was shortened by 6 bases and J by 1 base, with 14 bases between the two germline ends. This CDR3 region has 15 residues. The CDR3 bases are TGTGCCAGCAGGCCCGGGACTGCCCGCACAGATACGCAGTATTTT. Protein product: CASRPGTARTDTQYF.

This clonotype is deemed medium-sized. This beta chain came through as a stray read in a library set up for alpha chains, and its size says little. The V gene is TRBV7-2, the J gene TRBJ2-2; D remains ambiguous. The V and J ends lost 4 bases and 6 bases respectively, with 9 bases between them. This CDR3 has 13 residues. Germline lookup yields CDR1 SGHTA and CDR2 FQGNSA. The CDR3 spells CASSWSAAGELFF. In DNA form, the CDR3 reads TGTGCCAGCAGCTGGTCGGCCGCCGGGGAGCTGTTTTTT. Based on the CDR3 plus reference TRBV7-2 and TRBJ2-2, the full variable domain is GAGVSQSPSNKVTEKGKDVELRCDPISGHTALYWYRQSLGQGLEFLIYFQGNSAPDKSGLPSDRFSAERTGGSVSTLTIQRTQQEDSAVYLCASSWSAAGELFFGEGSRLTVL.

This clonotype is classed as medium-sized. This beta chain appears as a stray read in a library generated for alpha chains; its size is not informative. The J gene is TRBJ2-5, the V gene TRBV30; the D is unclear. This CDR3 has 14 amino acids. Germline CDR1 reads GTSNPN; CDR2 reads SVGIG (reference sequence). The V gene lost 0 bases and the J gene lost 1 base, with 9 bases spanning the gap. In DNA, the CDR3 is TGTGCCTGGAGTGTACACGGGCTCCAAGAGACCCAGTACTTC. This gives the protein CAWSVHGLQETQYF.

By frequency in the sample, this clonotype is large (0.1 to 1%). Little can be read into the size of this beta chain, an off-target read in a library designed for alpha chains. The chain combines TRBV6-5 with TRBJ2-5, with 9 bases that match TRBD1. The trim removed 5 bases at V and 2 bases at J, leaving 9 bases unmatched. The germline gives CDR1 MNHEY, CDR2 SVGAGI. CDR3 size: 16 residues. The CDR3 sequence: CASSTGQGRGQETQYF. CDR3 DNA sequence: TGTGCCAGCAGTACGGGACAGGGACGGGGGCAAGAGACCCAGTACTTC.

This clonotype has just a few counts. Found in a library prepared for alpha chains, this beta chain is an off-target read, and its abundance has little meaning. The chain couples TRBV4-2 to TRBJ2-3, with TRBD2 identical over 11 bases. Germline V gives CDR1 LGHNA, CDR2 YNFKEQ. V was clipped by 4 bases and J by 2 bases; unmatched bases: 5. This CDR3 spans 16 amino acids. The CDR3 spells CASSPGTSGDTDTQYF. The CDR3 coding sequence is TGTGCCAGCAGCCCTGGGACTAGCGGAGACACAGATACGCAGTATTTT.

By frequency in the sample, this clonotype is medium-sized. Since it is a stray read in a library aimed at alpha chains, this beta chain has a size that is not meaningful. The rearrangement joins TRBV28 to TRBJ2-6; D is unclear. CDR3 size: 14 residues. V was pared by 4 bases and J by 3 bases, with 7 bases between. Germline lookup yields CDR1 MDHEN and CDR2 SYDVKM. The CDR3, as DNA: TGTGCCAGCAGTTCAAAGAGTGGGGCCAACGTCCTGACTTTC. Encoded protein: CASSSKSGANVLTF.

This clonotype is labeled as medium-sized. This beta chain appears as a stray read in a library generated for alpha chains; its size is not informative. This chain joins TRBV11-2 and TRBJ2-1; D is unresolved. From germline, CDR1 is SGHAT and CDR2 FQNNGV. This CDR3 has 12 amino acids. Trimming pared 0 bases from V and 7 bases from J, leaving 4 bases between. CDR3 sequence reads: CASSLERNEQFF. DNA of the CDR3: TGTGCCAGCAGCTTAGAGCGGAATGAGCAGTTCTTC.

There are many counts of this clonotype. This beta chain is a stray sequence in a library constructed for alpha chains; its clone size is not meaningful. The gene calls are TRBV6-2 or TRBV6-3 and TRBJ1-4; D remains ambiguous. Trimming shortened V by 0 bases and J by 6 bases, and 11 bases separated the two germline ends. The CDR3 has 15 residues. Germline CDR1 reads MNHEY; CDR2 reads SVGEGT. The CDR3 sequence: CASSYSGRMDEKLFF. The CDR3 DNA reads TGTGCCAGCAGTTACTCCGGCAGGATGGATGAAAAACTGTTTTTT.

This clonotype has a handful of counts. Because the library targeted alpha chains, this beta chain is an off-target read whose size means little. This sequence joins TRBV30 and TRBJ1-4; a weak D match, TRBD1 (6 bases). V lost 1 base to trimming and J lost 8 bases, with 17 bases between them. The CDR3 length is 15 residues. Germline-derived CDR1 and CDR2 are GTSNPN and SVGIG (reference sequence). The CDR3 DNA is TGTGCCTGGAGTGAACGGGACGGGGGCGTGGAAAAACTGTTTTTT. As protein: CAWSERDGGVEKLFF.

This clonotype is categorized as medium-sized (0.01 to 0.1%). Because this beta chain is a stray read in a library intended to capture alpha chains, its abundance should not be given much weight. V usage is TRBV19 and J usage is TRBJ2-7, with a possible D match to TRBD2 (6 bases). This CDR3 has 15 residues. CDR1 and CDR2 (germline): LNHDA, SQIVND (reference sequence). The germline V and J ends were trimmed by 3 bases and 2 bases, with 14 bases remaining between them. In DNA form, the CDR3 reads TGTGCCAGTAGTATCCCTAGGAGGGAAGCCTACGAGCAGTACTTC. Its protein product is CASSIPRREAYEQYF. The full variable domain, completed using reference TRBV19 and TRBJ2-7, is DGGITQSPKYLFRKEGQNVTLSCEQNLNHDAMYWYRQDPGQGLRLIYYSQIVNDFQKGDIAEGYSVSREKKESFPLTVTSAQKNPTAFYLCASSIPRREAYEQYFGPGTRLTVT.

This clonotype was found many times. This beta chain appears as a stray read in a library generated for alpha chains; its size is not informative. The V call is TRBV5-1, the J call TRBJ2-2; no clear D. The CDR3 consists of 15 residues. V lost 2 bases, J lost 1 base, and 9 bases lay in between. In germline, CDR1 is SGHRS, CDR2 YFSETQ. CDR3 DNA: TGCGCCAGCAGCTTTACCCCAATGAACACCGGGGAGCTGTTTTTT. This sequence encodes CASSFTPMNTGELFF.

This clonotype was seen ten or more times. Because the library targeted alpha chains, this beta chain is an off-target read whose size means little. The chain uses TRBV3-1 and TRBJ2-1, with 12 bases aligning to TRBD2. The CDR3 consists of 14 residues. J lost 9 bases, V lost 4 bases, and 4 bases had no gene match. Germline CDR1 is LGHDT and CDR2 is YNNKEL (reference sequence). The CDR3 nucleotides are TGTGCCAGCAGCCGACTAGCGGGAGTAATTGAGCAGTTCTTC. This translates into CASSRLAGVIEQFF.

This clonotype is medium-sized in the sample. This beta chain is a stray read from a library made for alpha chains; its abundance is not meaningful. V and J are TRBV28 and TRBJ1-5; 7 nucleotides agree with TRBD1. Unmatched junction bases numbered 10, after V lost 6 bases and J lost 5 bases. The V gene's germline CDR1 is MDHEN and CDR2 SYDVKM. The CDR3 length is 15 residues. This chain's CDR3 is CASSGTAPLHQPQHF. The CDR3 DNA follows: TGTGCCAGCAGCGGGACAGCACCTCTCCATCAGCCCCAGCATTTT.

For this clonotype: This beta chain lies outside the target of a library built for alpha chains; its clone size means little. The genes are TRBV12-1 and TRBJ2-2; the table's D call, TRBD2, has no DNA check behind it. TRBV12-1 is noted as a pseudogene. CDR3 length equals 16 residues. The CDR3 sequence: CASTVLAGANTGELFF. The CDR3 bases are TGTGCCAGCACGGTACTAGCGGGGGCGAACACCGGGGAGCTGTTTTTT.

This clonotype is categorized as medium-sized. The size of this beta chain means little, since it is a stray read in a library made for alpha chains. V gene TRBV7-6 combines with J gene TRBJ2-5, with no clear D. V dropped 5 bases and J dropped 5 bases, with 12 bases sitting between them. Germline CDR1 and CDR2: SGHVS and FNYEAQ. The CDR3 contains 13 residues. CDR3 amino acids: CASSLTNAETQYF. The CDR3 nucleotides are TGTGCCAGCAGCCTTACTAATGCCGAGACCCAGTACTTC.

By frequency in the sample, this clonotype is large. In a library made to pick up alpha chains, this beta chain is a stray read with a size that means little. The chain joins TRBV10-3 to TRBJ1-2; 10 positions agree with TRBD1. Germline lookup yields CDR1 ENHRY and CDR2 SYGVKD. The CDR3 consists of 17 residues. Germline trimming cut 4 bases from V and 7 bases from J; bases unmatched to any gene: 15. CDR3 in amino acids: CAISAAPDRGQEAGYTF. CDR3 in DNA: TGTGCCATCAGTGCTGCCCCCGACAGGGGGCAGGAGGCTGGCTACACCTTC.

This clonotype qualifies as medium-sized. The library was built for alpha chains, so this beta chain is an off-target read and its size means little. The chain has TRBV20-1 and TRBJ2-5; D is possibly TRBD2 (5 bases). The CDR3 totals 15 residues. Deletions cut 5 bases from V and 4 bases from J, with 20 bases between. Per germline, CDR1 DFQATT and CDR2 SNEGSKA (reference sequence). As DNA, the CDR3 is TGCAGTGCTCCCGGGCCCCAGAGGGTCGGAGAGACCCAGTACTTC. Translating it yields CSAPGPQRVGETQYF.

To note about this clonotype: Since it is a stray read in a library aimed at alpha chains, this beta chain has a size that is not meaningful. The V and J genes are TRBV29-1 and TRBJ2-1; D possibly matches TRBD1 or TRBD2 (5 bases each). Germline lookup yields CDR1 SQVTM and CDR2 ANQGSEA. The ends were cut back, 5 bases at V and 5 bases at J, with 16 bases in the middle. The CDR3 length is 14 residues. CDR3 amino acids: CSVTLSRGNNEQFF. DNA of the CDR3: TGCAGCGTTACACTTAGCCGGGGCAACAATGAGCAGTTCTTC.

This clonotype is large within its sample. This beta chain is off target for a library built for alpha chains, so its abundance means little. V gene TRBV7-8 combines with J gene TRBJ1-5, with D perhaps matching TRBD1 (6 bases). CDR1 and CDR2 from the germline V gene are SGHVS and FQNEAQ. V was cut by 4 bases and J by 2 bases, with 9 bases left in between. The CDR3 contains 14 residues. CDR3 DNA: TGTGCCAGCAGCTCCCGACAGGGCAATCAGCCCCAGCATTTT. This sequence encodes CASSSRQGNQPQHF.